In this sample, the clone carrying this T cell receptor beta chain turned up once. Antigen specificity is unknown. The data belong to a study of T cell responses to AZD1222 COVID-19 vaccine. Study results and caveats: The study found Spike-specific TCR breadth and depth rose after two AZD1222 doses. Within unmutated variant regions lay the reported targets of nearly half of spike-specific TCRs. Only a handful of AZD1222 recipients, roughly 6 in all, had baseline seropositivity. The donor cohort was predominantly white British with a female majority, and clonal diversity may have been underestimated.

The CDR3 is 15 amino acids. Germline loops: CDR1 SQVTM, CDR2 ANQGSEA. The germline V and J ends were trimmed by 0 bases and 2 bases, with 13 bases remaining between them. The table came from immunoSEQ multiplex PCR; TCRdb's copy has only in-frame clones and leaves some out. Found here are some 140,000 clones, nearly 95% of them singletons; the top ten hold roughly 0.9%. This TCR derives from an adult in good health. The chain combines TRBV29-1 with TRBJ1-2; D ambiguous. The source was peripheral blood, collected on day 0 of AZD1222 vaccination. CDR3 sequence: CSVEDRPGANYGYTF. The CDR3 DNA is TGCAGCGTTGAAGATCGGCCAGGAGCGAACTATGGCTACACCTTC.